A single sample is the source of the 32 T cell receptor beta chains below, sequenced in a study of cytomegalovirus exposure and HLA in healthy donors. The PCR used 60 Vbeta and 13 Jbeta primers. Using immunoSEQ multiplex PCR, the repertoire was profiled, and TCRdb retains in-frame clones only, with some absent. There are 80,000 or so clones in the sample; over 70% occur only once, and around 24% lies in the top ten. The source material was PBMCs. The receptor source for this set is a man aged 25-40 years in good health and CMV-seropositive.

A few counts support this clone. This sequence joins TRBV7-9 and TRBJ1-6; no clear D. CDR1 is SEHNR and CDR2 is FQNEAQ in the germline V gene (reference sequence). The CDR3 consists of 14 residues. V lost 6 bases and J 4 bases, leaving 10 bases between the germline ends. The CDR3 spells CASSIEQYNSPLHF. CDR3 DNA sequence: TGTGCCAGCAGTATCGAACAGTATAATTCACCCCTCCACTTT.

The V and J genes are TRBV27 and TRBJ2-6, with D unresolved. Trimming stripped 4 bases from V and 0 bases from J, with 4 bases between. The CDR3 sequence is 14 residues long. CDR1 is MNHEY, CDR2 SMNVEV, per germline (reference sequence). The CDR3: CASSWSSGANVLTF. CDR3 DNA sequence: TGTGCCAGCAGTTGGAGCTCTGGGGCCAACGTCCTGACTTTC.

Ten or more counts support this clone. V usage is TRBV19 and J usage is TRBJ1-1; 7 nucleotides agree with TRBD1. J lost 5 bases, V lost 6 bases, and 18 bases had no gene match. CDR1 and CDR2 (germline): LNHDA, SQIVND (reference sequence). This CDR3 is built from 17 residues. CDR3 sequence: CASRFGRGQLGSTEAFF. The DNA of the CDR3 is TGTGCCAGTAGGTTTGGAAGGGGGCAACTAGGTTCAACTGAAGCTTTCTTT. Looking up the rest from reference TRBV19 and TRBJ1-1 gives the full variable domain: DGGITQSPKYLFRKEGQNVTLSCEQNLNHDAMYWYRQDPGQGLRLIYYSQIVNDFQKGDIAEGYSVSREKKESFPLTVTSAQKNPTAFYLCASRFGRGQLGSTEAFFGQGTRLTVV.

The chain has TRBV7-3 and TRBJ2-7, with a weak D call TRBD2 (6 bases). Trimming stripped 6 bases from V and 0 bases from J, with 15 bases between. Germline-derived CDR1 and CDR2 are SGHTA and FQGTGA. This CDR3 comprises 15 residues. The CDR3 DNA reads as TGTGCCAGCAGTTACCAACCCGGGAGCTCCTACGAGCAGTACTTC. Translation gives CASSYQPGSSYEQYF.

This clone was observed a single time. The rearrangement links TRBV7-2 to TRBJ1-3; possibly TRBD1 for D (5 bases). The V end was cut by 5 bases, the J end by 3 bases, with 14 bases between. The germline CDR1 and CDR2 sequences are SGHTA and FQGNSA. The length of the CDR3 is 15 residues. The CDR3 region has the DNA TGTGCCAGCAGCCCAATGACAGTTGGTGGAAACACCATATATTTT. Residues: CASSPMTVGGNTIYF.

V is TRBV10-3 and J is TRBJ1-2; a weak D match, TRBD1 (6 bases). Trimming removed 10 bases at V and 0 bases at J, with 18 bases between. The CDR3 has 15 residues. The germline V gene encodes CDR1 ENHRY and CDR2 SYGVKD. DNA of the CDR3: TGTGCCACCGTGGCAGGGGCCTCAGCTAACTATGGCTACACCTTC. The encoded protein is CATVAGASANYGYTF.

The V and J genes are TRBV6-4 and TRBJ1-2, with 7 bases fitting TRBD1. The CDR3 contains 16 residues. With V trimmed by 3 bases and J by 3 bases, 10 bases remained unmatched. The germline gives CDR1 MRHNA, CDR2 SNTAGT. CDR3 nucleotide sequence: TGTGCCAGCAGTGAAAAATACAGGGGAGAATACTATGGCTACACCTTC. This translates into CASSEKYRGEYYGYTF.

This chain connects TRBV28 to TRBJ2-2, with 7 bases identical to TRBD2. The V gene's germline CDR1 is MDHEN and CDR2 SYDVKM. The CDR3 covers 14 residues. The ends lost 6 bases at V and 0 bases at J; junction bases unmatched: 1. The CDR3 protein is CASRGTTNTGELFF. CDR3 in DNA: TGTGCCAGCAGGGGGACTACGAACACCGGGGAGCTGTTTTTT.

The chain has TRBV5-1 and TRBJ2-7; D call uncertain. Germline V lookup: CDR1 SGHRS, CDR2 YFSETQ. The CDR3 runs to 11 residues. V was pared by 3 bases and J by 5 bases, with 6 bases between. DNA for the CDR3: TGCGCCAGCAGCTCCAGTGACGAGCAGTACTTC. Amino acids: CASSSSDEQYF.

The chain couples TRBV19 to TRBJ1-5; D gene uncertain. V was clipped by 3 bases and J by 0 bases, with 12 bases between them. Germline V lookup: CDR1 LNHDA, CDR2 SQIVND (reference sequence). CDR3 length: 16 amino acids. The CDR3 reads CASSIITEFSNQPQHF. The CDR3 DNA reads TGTGCCAGTAGTATTATTACAGAATTTAGCAATCAGCCCCAGCATTTT.

This chain joins TRBV6-4 and TRBJ1-6, with 8 bases lining up with TRBD1. CDR1 and CDR2 (germline): MRHNA, SNTAGT. With V trimmed by 6 bases and J by 9 bases, 4 bases remained unmatched. The CDR3 sequence is 13 residues long. The CDR3 DNA is TGTGCCAGCAGGGAGACAGGGGTTTCACCCCTCCACTTT. Translation: CASRETGVSPLHF.

The rearrangement links TRBV9 to TRBJ1-1, with D uncertain. Per the germline V gene, CDR1 is SGDLS and CDR2 is YYNGEE. V was clipped by 1 base and J by 3 bases, with 16 bases between them. The CDR3 sequence is 16 residues long. DNA for the CDR3: TGTGCCAGCAGCGTATCCCCCCGGGGAAGCGACACTGAAGCTTTCTTT. This encodes CASSVSPRGSDTEAFF.

This rearrangement joins TRBV10-3 to TRBJ1-1; 7 positions match TRBD1. Per the germline V gene, CDR1 is ENHRY and CDR2 is SYGVKD. This CDR3 contains 16 residues. The V and J ends lost 2 bases and 4 bases, in that order; junction bases with no gene match: 10. The DNA for the CDR3 is TGTGCCATCAGTGAGGGATGGACAGGCGAACTCACTGAAGCTTTCTTT. Its translation is CAISEGWTGELTEAFF.

This clone has only one observation. J is TRBJ1-1 and V is TRBV30; D ambiguous. Trimming took 1 base from V and 0 from J, leaving 15 bases between them. This CDR3 region has 16 residues. CDR1 and CDR2 (germline): GTSNPN, SVGIG (reference sequence). CDR3 DNA sequence: TGTGCCTGGAGTGCGATGCGGAGGGCTTTGAACACTGAAGCTTTCTTT. This codes for CAWSAMRRALNTEAFF. Looking up the rest from reference TRBV30 and TRBJ1-1 gives the full variable domain: SQTIHQWPATLVQPVGSPLSLECTVEGTSNPNLYWYRQAAGRGLQLLFYSVGIGQISSEVPQNLSASRPQDRQFILSSKKLLLSDSGFYLCAWSAMRRALNTEAFFGQGTRLTVV.

This clone came up once. The V gene is TRBV7-2, the J gene TRBJ1-5, with a possible D match to TRBD1 (6 bases). This CDR3 is 16 amino acids long. Germline-derived CDR1 and CDR2 are SGHTA and FQGNSA. V shed 0 bases and J shed 3 bases, with 12 bases lying between them. CDR3 sequence (DNA): TGTGCCAGCAGCTTAGCGCAAGACAGGCTCAATCAGCCCCAGCATTTT. As protein: CASSLAQDRLNQPQHF. Drawing the rest from reference TRBV7-2 and TRBJ1-5, the complete variable domain is GAGVSQSPSNKVTEKGKDVELRCDPISGHTALYWYRQSLGQGLEFLIYFQGNSAPDKSGLPSDRFSAERTGGSVSTLTIQRTQQEDSAVYLCASSLAQDRLNQPQHFGDGTRLSIL.

This clone was picked up one time. The chain links TRBV27 to TRBJ2-3, with 8 nucleotides matching TRBD2. After removal of 4 bases from V and 4 bases from J, the junction contained 10 bases not matched to a gene. CDR3 length: 16 amino acids. Per the germline V gene, CDR1 is MNHEY and CDR2 is SMNVEV (reference sequence). The CDR3 spells CASSWSPGGPADTQYF. CDR3 nucleotides: TGTGCCAGCAGTTGGTCTCCGGGAGGGCCCGCAGATACGCAGTATTTT.

This clone has ten or more counts. The chain links TRBV6-4 to TRBJ2-1, with TRBD1 identical over 9 bases. J gave up 6 bases and V 5 bases, and 8 bases lay outside the gene matches. CDR3 size: 15 residues. Germline V gene data show CDR1 as MRHNA and CDR2 as SNTAGT. The CDR3 coding sequence is TGTGCCAGCAGTCCCCTGACAGGGGGAGGCAATGAGCAGTTCTTC. Encoded protein: CASSPLTGGGNEQFF.

CDR3 loop: CASSGGGTGDYEQYF. The CDR3 DNA follows: TGTGCCAGCAGTGGAGGAGGGACAGGGGACTACGAGCAGTACTTC. V gene TRBV2 combines with J gene TRBJ2-7; 10 nucleotides match TRBD1. The CDR3 loop spans 15 amino acids. CDR1 and CDR2 (germline): SNHLY, FYNNEI. Germline trimming cut 4 bases from V and 3 bases from J; bases unmatched to any gene: 6.

The chain links TRBV4-2 to TRBJ2-2, with 11 bases matching TRBD2. V gave up 3 bases and J gave up 6 bases; unmatched junction bases: 6. CDR1 LGHNA and CDR2 YNFKEQ come from the germline V gene. This CDR3 is 16 amino acids long. This CDR3 reads CASSQDSGGESGELFF. CDR3 coding DNA: TGTGCCAGCAGCCAGGATAGCGGGGGGGAGTCCGGGGAGCTGTTTTTT.

The chain has TRBV7-2 and TRBJ2-3; 8 bases line up with TRBD2. The CDR3 runs 14 residues. The ends lost 7 bases at V and 4 bases at J; junction bases unmatched: 7. Germline V gene sequence: CDR1 SGHTA, CDR2 FQGNSA. CDR3 sequence: CASTPGLGADTQYF. The CDR3 DNA follows: TGTGCCAGCACCCCGGGACTAGGCGCAGATACGCAGTATTTT. Drawing the rest from reference TRBV7-2 and TRBJ2-3, the complete variable domain is GAGVSQSPSNKVTEKGKDVELRCDPISGHTALYWYRQSLGQGLEFLIYFQGNSAPDKSGLPSDRFSAERTGGSVSTLTIQRTQQEDSAVYLCASTPGLGADTQYFGPGTRLTVL.

The rearrangement links TRBV5-8 to TRBJ1-6; TRBD1 is a possible D gene (5 bases). Germline values: CDR1 SGHTS, CDR2 YDEGEE. The V and J ends lost 2 bases and 10 bases respectively, with 13 bases between them. The CDR3 totals 14 residues. DNA of the CDR3: TGTGCCAGCAGCTTAAGGCAGGGAGGATCACCCCTCCACTTT. This gives the protein CASSLRQGGSPLHF.

The rearrangement uses TRBV5-8 and TRBJ1-6, with D maybe TRBD1 (5 bases). The CDR3 sequence is 14 residues long. CDR1 and CDR2 (germline): SGHTS, YDEGEE. V lost 1 base and J lost 4, with 6 bases in between. CDR3 bases: TGTGCCAGCAGCTTGCGACAGTATAATTCACCCCTCCACTTT. This sequence encodes CASSLRQYNSPLHF. Supplemented by reference TRBV5-8 and TRBJ1-6, the full variable domain reads EAGVTQSPTHLIKTRGQQATLRCSPISGHTSVYWYQQALGLGLQFLLWYDEGEERNRGNFPPRFSGRQFPNYSSELNVNALELEDSALYLCASSLRQYNSPLHFGNGTRLTVT.

This chain's CDR3 is CASSSGQGVNTEAFF. CDR3 sequence (DNA): TGTGCCAGCAGTTCCGGACAGGGGGTGAACACTGAAGCTTTCTTT. V and J are TRBV6-5 and TRBJ1-1; 10 bases align to TRBD1. The CDR3 is 15 residues long. Unmatched junction bases numbered 2, after V lost 4 bases and J lost 0 bases. Germline assignment: CDR1 MNHEY and CDR2 SVGAGI.

The chain carries TRBV2 and TRBJ1-5; D remains ambiguous. The CDR3 sequence is 15 residues long. V lost 2 bases and J 0 bases, leaving 8 bases between the germline ends. Germline V gene lookup returns CDR1 SNHLY and CDR2 FYNNEI. In DNA, the CDR3 is TGTGCCAGCAGTGAATCGGGGAATAGCAATCAGCCCCAGCATTTT. It is translated as CASSESGNSNQPQHF. Using reference TRBV2 and TRBJ1-5 for the parts outside the CDR3, the full variable domain is EPEVTQTPSHQVTQMGQEVILRCVPISNHLYFYWYRQILGQKVEFLVSFYNNEISEKSEIFDDQFSVERPDGSNFTLKIRSTKLEDSAMYFCASSESGNSNQPQHFGDGTRLSIL.

The chain has TRBV4-2 and TRBJ2-3, with TRBD2 matching 8 bases. CDR1 LGHNA and CDR2 YNFKEQ come from the germline V gene. With V trimmed by 2 bases and J by 1 base, 20 bases remained unmatched. This CDR3 has 21 amino acids. CDR3 sequence reads: CASSQLSVASGPGEGTDTQYF. The CDR3 DNA reads as TGTGCCAGCAGCCAACTAAGCGTGGCTAGCGGGCCAGGGGAGGGCACAGATACGCAGTATTTT.

This CDR3 is CASSRGQGYNQPQHF. The CDR3 region has the DNA TGTGCCAGCAGCCGAGGACAGGGTTACAATCAGCCCCAGCATTTT. V gene TRBV5-8 combines with J gene TRBJ1-5; 8 bases match TRBD1. This CDR3 has 15 residues. Germline CDR1 is SGHTS and CDR2 is YDEGEE. The junction had 6 bases not matched to a gene; V was cut back by 4 bases and J by 3 bases.

The V and J genes are TRBV27 and TRBJ2-5; 11 bases match TRBD2. V lost 2 bases to trimming and J lost 5 bases; unmatched junction nucleotides: 10. This CDR3 has 17 residues. Germline V gene data show CDR1 as MNHEY and CDR2 as SMNVEV (reference sequence). CDR3: CASSLTSGGFFGETQYF. The CDR3 DNA is TGTGCCAGCAGTTTAACTAGCGGGGGTTTCTTTGGGGAGACCCAGTACTTC.

This rearrangement joins TRBV28 to TRBJ1-4; 10 bases line up with TRBD1. The CDR3 consists of 15 residues. Trimming took 6 bases from V and 8 from J; bases not matched to a gene: 9. Per germline, CDR1 MDHEN and CDR2 SYDVKM. The CDR3, as DNA: TGTGCCAGCAGCCACGACAGGGGGCGCCACGAAAAACTGTTTTTT. Its translation: CASSHDRGRHEKLFF.

The chain carries TRBV7-9 and TRBJ2-7; TRBD2 agrees at 12 bases. The CDR3 runs 15 residues. Germline V lookup: CDR1 SEHNR, CDR2 FQNEAQ (reference sequence). V was pared by 5 bases and J by 1 base, with 3 bases of the junction left unmatched. The CDR3: CASSPTSGRSYEQYF. DNA of the CDR3: TGTGCCAGCAGCCCGACTAGCGGGAGATCCTACGAGCAGTACTTC. Full variable domain (remainder filled in from reference TRBV7-9 and TRBJ2-7): DTGVSQNPRHKITKRGQNVTFRCDPISEHNRLYWYRQTLGQGPEFLTYFQNEAQLEKSRLLSDRFSAERPKGSFSTLEIQRTEQGDSAMYLCASSPTSGRSYEQYFGPGTRLTVT.

The chain has TRBV18 and TRBJ2-6; weak D call: TRBD2 (5 bases). The CDR3 is 17 amino acids. V was shortened by 6 bases and J by 0 bases, with 15 bases between the two germline ends. CDR1 and CDR2 (germline): KGHSH, LQKENI. Here the CDR3 reads CASSPQRESSGANVLTF. In DNA form, the CDR3 reads TGTGCCAGCTCCCCCCAACGGGAAAGCTCTGGGGCCAACGTCCTGACTTTC.

DNA of the CDR3: TGTGCCGGCGGGGGGGGGCCAGAAGAGCAGTACTTC. Its protein is CAGGGGPEEQYF. This chain links TRBV6-5 with TRBJ2-7; TRBD2 agrees at 9 bases. The V gene end was trimmed by 11 bases and the J gene end by 7 bases; junction bases not matched to a gene: 9. This CDR3 is 12 amino acids long. CDR1 MNHEY and CDR2 SVGAGI come from the germline V gene.

J is TRBJ2-1 and V is TRBV27; 10 positions agree with TRBD2. The CDR3 runs 15 residues. J gave up 7 bases and V 6 bases, and 9 bases lay outside the gene matches. CDR1 and CDR2 (germline): MNHEY, SMNVEV (reference sequence). The CDR3 here is CASSPRGLAFNEQFF. CDR3 nucleotide sequence: TGTGCCAGCAGCCCTAGGGGACTAGCGTTTAATGAGCAGTTCTTC.